This is a list of T cell receptor beta chains from one sample in a study of shared clonotypes between healthy human individuals. Sequencing was performed with immunoSEQ multiplex PCR; in TCRdb, only in-frame clones are kept and a portion is missing. The sample carries about 480,000 clones, 60% to 85% recorded once. Input material: PBMCs. The receptors originated from a woman aged 40 to 49 in good health. Some clones in this sample may be carry-over from other donors' samples. The CDR3 runs from the conserved cysteine through the conserved F or W. A D gene is named only where the DNA matches it firmly. The size entry is marked missing in some rows and otherwise reads once, few, many or a size class.

D gene,V gene,J gene,clone size,CDR3 protein,CDR3 DNA
.,TRBV5-1,TRBJ2-7,.,CASSEASTYEQYF,TGCGCCAGCAGCGAGGCCAGCACCTACGAGCAGTACTTC
TRBD1,TRBV5-1,TRBJ2-1,once,CASSPDGRTGFQEQFF,TGCGCCAGCAGTCCCGACGGTAGGACAGGGTTTCAGGAGCAGTTCTTC
.,TRBV14,TRBJ2-4,.,CASSGSRGNIQYF,TGTGCCAGCAGCGGGTCACGAGGGAACATTCAGTACTTC
TRBD2,TRBV4-3,TRBJ2-1,few,CASSQLAGDYNEQFF,TGCGCCAGCAGCCAACTAGCGGGAGATTACAATGAGCAGTTCTTC
.,TRBV28,TRBJ1-2,.,CASSYPAFDYGYTF,TGTGCCAGCAGTTATCCGGCTTTCGACTATGGCTACACCTTC
.,TRBV2,TRBJ2-5,.,CASSDAEGLGETQYF,TGTGCCAGCTCCGACGCCGAGGGCCTCGGAGAGACCCAGTACTTC
.,TRBV29-1,TRBJ2-5,.,CSVDRPGQETQYF,TGCAGCGTTGACCGCCCGGGGCAAGAGACCCAGTACTTC
.,TRBV28,TRBJ2-1,.,CASSLLERPDNEQFF,TGTGCCAGCAGTTTATTAGAGCGCCCCGACAATGAGCAGTTCTTC
TRBD1,TRBV15,TRBJ2-7,.,CATSRGQGYSYEQYF,TGTGCCACCAGCAGGGGACAGGGATACTCCTACGAGCAGTACTTC
.,TRBV7-2,TRBJ1-2,.,CASSLGTGDRYGYTF,TGTGCCAGCAGCTTAGGAACGGGAGATCGCTATGGCTACACCTTC
.,TRBV30,TRBJ2-3,.,CAGDRPSTDTQYF,TGTGCCGGCGACAGACCTAGCACAGATACGCAGTATTTT
.,TRBV6-4,TRBJ1-1,many,CASSRTGNTEAFF,TGTGCCAGCAGTAGGACGGGAAACACTGAAGCTTTCTTT
.,TRBV28,TRBJ2-2,.,CASSLLGEAANTGELFF,TGTGCCAGCAGTTTGCTTGGTGAAGCCGCGAACACCGGGGAGCTGTTTTTT
.,TRBV18,TRBJ1-5,few,CASSARDISNQPQHF,TGTGCCAGCTCAGCCCGGGACATCAGCAATCAGCCCCAGCATTTT
.,TRBV5-5,TRBJ1-2,.,CASSSASGTLGGGYTF,TGTGCCAGCAGCTCGGCGTCGGGGACTCTCGGCGGTGGCTACACCTTC
.,TRBV2,TRBJ1-2,.,CASRRGTANYGYTF,TGTGCCAGCAGACGGGGTACGGCTAACTATGGCTACACCTTC
TRBD1,TRBV2,TRBJ2-7,.,CASSRQGYEQYF,TGTGCCAGCAGCAGACAGGGATACGAGCAGTACTTC
TRBD1,TRBV6-6,TRBJ1-6,.,CASSYAGQDNSPLHF,TGTGCCAGCAGTTACGCGGGACAGGATAATTCACCCCTCCACTTT
TRBD2,TRBV28,TRBJ2-7,.,CASSFSGQYEQYF,TGTGCCAGCAGTTTTAGCGGGCAATACGAGCAGTACTTC
.,TRBV10-3,TRBJ2-3,.,CAISESEGGDTQYF,TGTGCCATCAGTGAGTCTGAGGGGGGAGATACGCAGTATTTT
.,TRBV5-1,TRBJ2-6,.,CASSSTGSEANVLTF,TGCGCCAGCAGCTCCACAGGGTCAGAGGCCAACGTCCTGACTTTC
TRBD1,TRBV5-1,TRBJ2-7,.,CASSLGQGRSYEQYF,TGCGCCAGCAGCTTGGGACAGGGCAGGAGTTACGAGCAGTACTTC
.,TRBV25-1,TRBJ1-4,.,CASKGTTANEKLFF,TGTGCCAGCAAGGGGACAACGGCTAATGAAAAACTGTTTTTT
.,TRBV7-3,TRBJ2-3,.,CASSPRGSGDYTDTQYF,TGTGCCAGCAGCCCCAGGGGGAGCGGGGATTACACAGATACGCAGTATTTT
.,TRBV19,TRBJ1-5,.,CASSEGLTQHF,TGTGCCAGTAGTGAGGGACTGACCCAGCATTTT
TRBD1,TRBV2,TRBJ2-7,.,CASRDRGYEQYF,TGTGCCAGCAGGGACAGGGGCTACGAGCAGTACTTC
TRBD1,TRBV7-8,TRBJ2-5,.,CASSLLYRGQETQYF,TGTGCCAGCAGCTTATTATACAGGGGGCAAGAGACCCAGTACTTC
.,TRBV6-1,TRBJ2-1,.,CASSEIAGSYNEQFF,TGTGCCAGCAGTGAAATTGCAGGCTCCTACAATGAGCAGTTCTTC
TRBD2,TRBV6-5,TRBJ2-5,.,CASGIAGVQETQYF,TGTGCCAGCGGAATAGCGGGGGTTCAAGAGACCCAGTACTTC
TRBD1,TRBV28,TRBJ1-1,.,CASSDRGGTEAFF,TGTGCCAGCAGCGACAGGGGTGGAACTGAAGCTTTCTTT
TRBD1,TRBV4-1,TRBJ1-1,.,CASSHPTGARTEAFF,TGCGCCAGCAGCCACCCGACAGGGGCGAGGACTGAAGCTTTCTTT
TRBD2,TRBV5-4,TRBJ2-3,.,CASRRLAGPPGTDTQYF,TGTGCCAGCAGAAGACTAGCGGGTCCCCCGGGCACAGATACGCAGTATTTT